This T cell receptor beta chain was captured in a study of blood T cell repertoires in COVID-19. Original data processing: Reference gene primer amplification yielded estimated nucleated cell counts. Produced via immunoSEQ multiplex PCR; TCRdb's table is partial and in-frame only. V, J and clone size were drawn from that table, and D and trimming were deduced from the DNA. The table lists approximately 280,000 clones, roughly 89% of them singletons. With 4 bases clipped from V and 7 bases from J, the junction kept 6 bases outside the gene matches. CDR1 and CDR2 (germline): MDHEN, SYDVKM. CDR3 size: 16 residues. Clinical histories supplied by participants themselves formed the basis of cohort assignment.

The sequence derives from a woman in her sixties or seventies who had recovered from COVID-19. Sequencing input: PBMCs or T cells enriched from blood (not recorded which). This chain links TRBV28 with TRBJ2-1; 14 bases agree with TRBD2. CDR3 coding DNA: TGTGCCAGCAGTTACGGACTAGCGGGGGGATTGAATGAGCAGTTCTTC. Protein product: CASSYGLAGGLNEQFF.